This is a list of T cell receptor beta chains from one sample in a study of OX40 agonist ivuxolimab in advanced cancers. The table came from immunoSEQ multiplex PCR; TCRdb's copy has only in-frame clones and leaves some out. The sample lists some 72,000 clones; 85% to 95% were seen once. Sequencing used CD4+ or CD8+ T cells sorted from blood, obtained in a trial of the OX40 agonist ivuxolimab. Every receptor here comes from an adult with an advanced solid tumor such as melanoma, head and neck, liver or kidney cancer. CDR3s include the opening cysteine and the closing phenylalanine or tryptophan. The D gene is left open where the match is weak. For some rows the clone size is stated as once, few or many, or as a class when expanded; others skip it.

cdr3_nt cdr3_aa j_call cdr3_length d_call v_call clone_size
TGTGCCAGTAGAGGGACAATCCAAGGGTCGAGGTCCTACGAGCAGTACTTC CASRGTIQGSRSYEQYF TRBJ2-7 17 . TRBV19 few
TGTGCCAGCAGCTGGACAGGGGGTAACACCGGGGAGCTGTTTTTT CASSWTGGNTGELFF TRBJ2-2 15 TRBD1 TRBV27 .
TGTGCCAGCAGCTCCTCTTTGCGGGGGGTCTCCACCTTCCAAGAGACCCAGTACTTC CASSSSLRGVSTFQETQYF TRBJ2-5 19 TRBD2 TRBV7-9 .
TGTGCCAGCAGTTTCAGGAATTCCTACGAGCAGTACTTC CASSFRNSYEQYF TRBJ2-7 13 . TRBV27 .
TGCGCCAGCAGCCAAGGTCAGGGAATGAACACCGGGGAGCTGTTTTTT CASSQGQGMNTGELFF TRBJ2-2 16 . TRBV4-1 .
TGTGCCAGCAGCTTACAAGTGGATGAGCAGTTCTTC CASSLQVDEQFF TRBJ2-1 12 . TRBV7-9 .
TGCGCCAGCAGCGCGGCGCTCGGGCTAGCGGGGGCCCTAGAGGAAGAGACCCAGTACTTC CASSAALGLAGALEEETQYF TRBJ2-5 20 TRBD2 TRBV5-1 .
TGTGCCAGTAGTACCCGACGGGAAATTAATGAAAAACTGTTTTTT CASSTRREINEKLFF TRBJ1-4 15 . TRBV19 .
TGTGCCACCAGATGGGTGGGTACCTACGAGCAGTACTTC CATRWVGTYEQYF TRBJ2-7 13 . TRBV15 .
TGTGCCAGCAGCGCAGGGACGAACACTGAAGCTTTCTTT CASSAGTNTEAFF TRBJ1-1 13 . TRBV9 .
TGTGCCAGCAGCTTATCACCCAATAGGGGGCAGTTCTTC CASSLSPNRGQFF TRBJ2-1 13 . TRBV7-3 .
TGTGCCAGCAGCGTAGCTGGGGGGCCCTCCTACGAGCAGTACTTC CASSVAGGPSYEQYF TRBJ2-7 15 . TRBV9 .
TGTGCCAGCAGTGACTCACTAGCGGGGAACACCGGGGAGCTGTTTTTT CASSDSLAGNTGELFF TRBJ2-2 16 TRBD2 TRBV6-4 .
TGTGCCAGCAGAAAGCCCCTTAGCAATCAGCCCCAGCATTTT CASRKPLSNQPQHF TRBJ1-5 14 . TRBV6-1 .
TGCGCCAGCAGCTCTGGGACTAGCGCGAACACAGATACGCAGTATTTT CASSSGTSANTDTQYF TRBJ2-3 16 TRBD2 TRBV4-1 once
TGTGCCAGCAGCCTCGGACAGGGTGACGAGACCCAGTACTTC CASSLGQGDETQYF TRBJ2-5 14 TRBD1 TRBV9 .
TGTGCCAGCAGCTTTGGAGGGACCCTAGAGACCCAGTACTTC CASSFGGTLETQYF TRBJ2-5 14 . TRBV13 .
TGTGCCAGCAGCTTAGCGGGACTCTCCTACGAGCAGTACTTC CASSLAGLSYEQYF TRBJ2-7 14 . TRBV7-9 .
TGTGCCAGCAGCCAAAGCCTACTAGCGAATGAGCAGTTCTTC CASSQSLLANEQFF TRBJ2-1 14 TRBD2 TRBV9 .
TGCGCCAGCAGCCAGTTTTCAGGGCAATCCTACGAGCAGTACTTC CASSQFSGQSYEQYF TRBJ2-7 15 . TRBV4-3 .
TGTGCCAGCACGAAAGGGGGCACTGAAGCTTTCTTT CASTKGGTEAFF TRBJ1-1 12 . TRBV9 .
TGTGCTAGTTGGCGGGGCACCTCTGGAAACACCATATATTTT CASWRGTSGNTIYF TRBJ1-3 14 . TRBV12-5 once
TGTGCCAGCAGCTTAGACAGGGGAAGCTACGAGCAGTACTTC CASSLDRGSYEQYF TRBJ2-7 14 TRBD1 TRBV7-9 .
TGCGCCAGCAGCCTGACAGGGGGGAACACTGAAGCTTTCTTT CASSLTGGNTEAFF TRBJ1-1 14 TRBD1 TRBV4-1 few
TGTGCCAGCACCACTACGGGGATTTCCTACGAGCAGTACTTC CASTTTGISYEQYF TRBJ2-7 14 . TRBV7-9 .
TGTGCCAGCAGCGTAGGTCAGTTTGGGGGACAGGGACGCGAGACCCAGTACTTC CASSVGQFGGQGRETQYF TRBJ2-5 18 TRBD1 TRBV9 many
TGTGCCAGCAGTTTATCAAGGGGCGCCTTGGGCGAGCAGTACTTC CASSLSRGALGEQYF TRBJ2-7 15 . TRBV27 .
TGTGCCAGCAGCCTATCCGGGACCCCGGACAATGAGCAGTTCTTC CASSLSGTPDNEQFF TRBJ2-1 15 . TRBV6-5 .
TGTGCCAGCAGCTCCCCGGGGGGGATTTACACAGATACGCAGTATTTT CASSSPGGIYTDTQYF TRBJ2-3 16 TRBD2 TRBV7-6 .